This is a list of T cell receptor beta chains from one sample in a study of CD8 T cells in ankylosing spondylitis. MiXCR, applied by TCRdb to the 5' RACE reads, yields one record per CDR3 protein. This table holds 250,000 to 300,000 distinct CDR3 sequences, 15% to 20% found once. The source material was blood, either unsorted or a sorted T cell fraction (not recorded which). All receptors derive from a male donor with ankylosing spondylitis or in good health (not recorded which). CDR3s include the opening cysteine and the closing phenylalanine or tryptophan. D genes are given only for firm matches. For some rows the clone size is stated as once, few or many, or as a class when expanded; others skip it.

NA	15	TRBV18	NA	TRBJ2-2	TGTGCCAGCTCACCGAACCAGGACAGCACCGGGGAGCTGTTTTTT	CASSPNQDSTGELFF
NA	13	TRBV12-3/TRBV12-4	NA	TRBJ2-1	TGTGCCAGCAGTTTAGCCACCCCCCGTGAGCAGTTCTTC	CASSLATPREQFF
NA	14	TRBV4-2	few	TRBJ2-7	TGTGCCAGCAGCCAAGTGGGCAGAACCTACGAGCAGTACTTC	CASSQVGRTYEQYF
NA	10	TRBV15	NA	TRBJ2-3	TGTGCCACCAGGGGAGATACGCAGTATTTT	CATRGDTQYF
TRBD1	16	TRBV11-2	NA	TRBJ1-1	TGTGCCAGCAGCGCGGCAGGGGGTTTTCTGAACACTGAAGCTTTCTTT	CASSAAGGFLNTEAFF
TRBD2	16	TRBV27	NA	TRBJ2-1	TGTGCCAGCAGTTTATTGGCGGGAGGGACTTACAATGAGCAGTTCTTC	CASSLLAGGTYNEQFF
TRBD1	16	TRBV7-3	NA	TRBJ2-6	TGTGCCAGCAGCTCCGGACAGGGACCTGGGGCCAACGTCCTGACTTTC	CASSSGQGPGANVLTF
NA	16	TRBV11-2	NA	TRBJ2-1	TGTGCCAGCAGCTTAGTCCGGACCTCCGCAGACAATGAGCAGTTCTTC	CASSLVRTSADNEQFF
NA	13	TRBV20-1	few	TRBJ2-1	TGCAGTCCCCGGGCCGGAACCGGCAATGAGCAGTTCTTC	CSPRAGTGNEQFF
TRBD2	15	TRBV13	few	TRBJ2-7	TGTGCCAGCAGCTTTCAGCGCGGGGGGCTCTACGAGCAGTACTTC	CASSFQRGGLYEQYF